This is a list of T cell receptor beta chains from one sample in a study of T cell responses to AZD1222 COVID-19 vaccine. The repertoire was sequenced with immunoSEQ multiplex PCR; TCRdb's copy has only in-frame clones and lacks some. The sample has approximately 110,000 clones; 88% are singletons. The input for sequencing was peripheral blood, taken on day 0 of MenACWY control vaccination. Source of these receptors: an adult in good health. Both conserved end residues are trimmed from each CDR3.

v_call: TRBV6-5
cdr3_aa: ASRPSFWGTEAF

v_call: TRBV5-4
cdr3_aa: ASSFPENYGYT

v_call: TRBV5-4
cdr3_aa: ASSRTGGLNSAFRYT

v_call: TRBV4-2
cdr3_aa: ASSQDLSAGNYNSPLH

v_call: TRBV6-5
cdr3_aa: ASSYLPTGSSTEAF

v_call: TRBV11-2
cdr3_aa: ASSSQGNTEAF

v_call: TRBV30
cdr3_aa: AWSQGSGELF

v_call: TRBV4-2
cdr3_aa: ASSRDNVWNTIY

v_call: TRBV4-1
cdr3_aa: ASSRFSGGDNEQF

v_call: TRBV25-1
cdr3_aa: ASSDVSGGPINQPQH

v_call: TRBV7-6
cdr3_aa: ASSLFPTSGGQNTGELF

v_call: TRBV3-1/TRBV3-2
cdr3_aa: ASSSSRLWGYEQY

v_call: TRBV3-1/TRBV3-2
cdr3_aa: ASSQSQDGYT

v_call: TRBV28
cdr3_aa: ASMGPFPNTEAF

v_call: TRBV9
cdr3_aa: ASSGSGSSYNEQF

v_call: TRBV9
cdr3_aa: ASSAGLGNSPLH

v_call: TRBV7-2
cdr3_aa: ASSAGELF

v_call: TRBV7-8
cdr3_aa: ASSFGFMVATGINEQF

v_call: TRBV7-3
cdr3_aa: ASPPPAVNYGYT

v_call: TRBV9
cdr3_aa: ASSERGQGTGELF

v_call: TRBV21-1
cdr3_aa: ASKQRFRGAKQATSYEQY

v_call: TRBV27
cdr3_aa: ASSTSGVSSYNEQF

v_call: TRBV7-9
cdr3_aa: ASSLLEGHNEQF

v_call: TRBV11-2
cdr3_aa: ASSSPGRGTREQY

v_call: TRBV30
cdr3_aa: AWSVLGSANTGELF

v_call: TRBV6-5
cdr3_aa: ASSLGSRNWNEQF

v_call: TRBV4-3
cdr3_aa: ASSQVPRGDYEKLF

v_call: TRBV7-2
cdr3_aa: ASSLGGRTTDTQY

v_call: TRBV27
cdr3_aa: ASSLSETGYYGYT

v_call: TRBV10-1
cdr3_aa: ASSEVRGPTNEQF

v_call: TRBV4-1
cdr3_aa: ASSQATSGVYSEQY

v_call: TRBV7-9
cdr3_aa: ASSFGPGQGRDTQY

v_call: TRBV28
cdr3_aa: ASSPGPGIFNQPQH

v_call: TRBV28
cdr3_aa: ASDRANNSPLH

v_call: TRBV18
cdr3_aa: ASSPRRNTEAF

v_call: TRBV25-1
cdr3_aa: ASSEGQGLGAF

v_call: TRBV4-3
cdr3_aa: ASSQDRPDRNYGYT

v_call: TRBV27
cdr3_aa: ASGKYSNQPQH

v_call: TRBV23-1
cdr3_aa: ASMTEQY

v_call: TRBV6-5
cdr3_aa: ASESGQGMGYT

v_call: TRBV3-1/TRBV3-2
cdr3_aa: ASSLGPVGQPQH

v_call: TRBV5-1
cdr3_aa: ASSPGTHFNTEAF

v_call: TRBV28
cdr3_aa: ASSRPNEKLF

v_call: TRBV2
cdr3_aa: ASRETSSYNEQF

v_call: TRBV27
cdr3_aa: ASSTNPGAWRLF

v_call: TRBV19
cdr3_aa: ASSIMVAMVGNQPQH

v_call: TRBV6-5
cdr3_aa: ASGGYSYGYT

v_call: TRBV19
cdr3_aa: ASSIEGHPLPEQF

v_call: TRBV15
cdr3_aa: ATSMGDGTSGNTIY

v_call: TRBV4-1
cdr3_aa: ASSQDGVVGRSSPLH

v_call: TRBV4-1
cdr3_aa: ASSQVEGDTQY

v_call: TRBV5-1
cdr3_aa: ASSSRVASGGYEQY

v_call: TRBV5-1
cdr3_aa: ASSTGQGSETQY

v_call: TRBV6-1
cdr3_aa: ASSRPDRGYGYT

v_call: TRBV6-5
cdr3_aa: ASGRGRGLVNEQY

v_call: TRBV3-1/TRBV3-2
cdr3_aa: ASSSRAGSYNSPLH

v_call: TRBV28
cdr3_aa: ASSLWGPGTYEQY

v_call: TRBV6-5
cdr3_aa: ATSYSGYDSPLH